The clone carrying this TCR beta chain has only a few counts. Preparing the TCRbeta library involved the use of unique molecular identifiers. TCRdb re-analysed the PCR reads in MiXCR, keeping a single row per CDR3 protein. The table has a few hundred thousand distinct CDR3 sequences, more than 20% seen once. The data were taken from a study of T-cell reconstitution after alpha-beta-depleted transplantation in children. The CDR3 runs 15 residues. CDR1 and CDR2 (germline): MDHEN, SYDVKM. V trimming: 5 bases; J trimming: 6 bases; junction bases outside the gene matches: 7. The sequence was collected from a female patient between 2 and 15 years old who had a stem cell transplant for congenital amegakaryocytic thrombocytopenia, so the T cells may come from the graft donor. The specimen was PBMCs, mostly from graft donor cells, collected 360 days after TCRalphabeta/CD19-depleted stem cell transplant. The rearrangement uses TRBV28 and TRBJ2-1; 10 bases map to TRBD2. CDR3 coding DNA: TGTGCCAGCAGTCCTAGCGGGAGACCCTCCAATGAGCAGTTCTTC. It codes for CASSPSGRPSNEQFF.